The present TCR beta chain was sequenced within a study of shared clonotypes between healthy human individuals. This clone has just a few counts. Original analysis: Filtering was not the same, since immunoSEQ gave junction-only sequences without quality scores. Profiling relied on immunoSEQ multiplex PCR, and the TCRdb table lists in-frame clones only, not all of them. V and J calls and clone size follow that table, whereas D and trimming were derived from the DNA. This sample has millions of clones, with approximately 95% found just once. Source material: naive CD4+ T cells sorted from blood. Subset meaning: CD45RA+ positively selected. The sequence derives from a man aged 18 to 29 in good health.

The CDR3 DNA follows: TGTGCCAGCAGCGTAGCAGGGGACGGAAACACCATATATTTT. As protein: CASSVAGDGNTIYF. The chain is built from TRBV9 and TRBJ1-3, with D possibly TRBD1 on 6 matching bases. Trimming took off 0 bases at V and 4 bases at J, with 8 bases between the two ends. Germline CDR1 reads SGDLS; CDR2 reads YYNGEE. The CDR3 is 14 residues long.